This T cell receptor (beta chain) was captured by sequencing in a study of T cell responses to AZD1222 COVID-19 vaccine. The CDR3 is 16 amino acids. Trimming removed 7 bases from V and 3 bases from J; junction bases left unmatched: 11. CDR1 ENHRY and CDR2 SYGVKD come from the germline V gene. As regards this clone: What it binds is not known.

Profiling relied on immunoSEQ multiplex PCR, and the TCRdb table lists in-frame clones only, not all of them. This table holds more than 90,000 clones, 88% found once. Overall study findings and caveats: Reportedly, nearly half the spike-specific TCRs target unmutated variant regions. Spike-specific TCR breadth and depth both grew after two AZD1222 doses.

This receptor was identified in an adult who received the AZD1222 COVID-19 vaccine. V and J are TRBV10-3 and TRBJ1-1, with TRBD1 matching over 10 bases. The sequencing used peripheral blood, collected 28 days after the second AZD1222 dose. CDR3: CAIKPGTGAEHTEAFF. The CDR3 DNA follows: TGTGCCATCAAACCCGGGACAGGGGCTGAGCACACTGAAGCTTTCTTT.